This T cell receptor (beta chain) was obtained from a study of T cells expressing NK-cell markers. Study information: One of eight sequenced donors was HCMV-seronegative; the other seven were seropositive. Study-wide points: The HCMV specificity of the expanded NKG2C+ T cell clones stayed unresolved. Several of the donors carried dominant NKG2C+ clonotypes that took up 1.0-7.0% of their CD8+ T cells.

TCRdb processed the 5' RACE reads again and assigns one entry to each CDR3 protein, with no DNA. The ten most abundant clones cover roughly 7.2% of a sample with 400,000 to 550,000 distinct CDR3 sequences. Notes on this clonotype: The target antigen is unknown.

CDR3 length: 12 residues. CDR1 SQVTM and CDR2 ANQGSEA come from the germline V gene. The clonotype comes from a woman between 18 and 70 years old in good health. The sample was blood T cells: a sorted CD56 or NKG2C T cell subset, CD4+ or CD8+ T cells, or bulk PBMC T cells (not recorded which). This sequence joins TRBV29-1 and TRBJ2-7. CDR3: CSVVGQLYEQYF.